The sequence of this T cell receptor (beta chain) was determined in a study of cytomegalovirus exposure and HLA in healthy donors. V was clipped by 2 bases and J by 5 bases, with 6 bases between them. Germline V CDR1 and CDR2: PRHDT, FYEKMQ (reference sequence). The CDR3 totals 13 residues. 60 Vbeta and 13 Jbeta primers were used in PCR. The protocol was immunoSEQ multiplex PCR, while the TCRdb copy is restricted to in-frame clones and leaves out a portion. The sample includes some 160,000 clones, over 60% of them seen just once. Input material: PBMCs. The sequence came from a woman aged 25 to 39 in good health and CMV-seronegative. The J gene is TRBJ1-4, the V gene TRBV13; tentative D call: TRBD1 (6 bases). In DNA form, the CDR3 reads TGTGCCAGCAGCTTAAGGGGGAATGAAAAACTGTTTTTT. Encoded protein: CASSLRGNEKLFF.